These 28 T cell receptor beta chains share one sample of origin, sequenced in a study of T cell responses to AZD1222 COVID-19 vaccine. Libraries were prepared by immunoSEQ multiplex PCR; TCRdb keeps only in-frame clonotypes and omits some of them. The sample yields under 200,000 clones, roughly 94% seen once. The sequencing used peripheral blood, collected on day 0 of AZD1222 vaccination. The source is an adult in good health.

The chain couples TRBV28 to TRBJ1-5; TRBD1 matches 10 bases. V shed 4 bases, J shed 0 bases, and the junction held 12 bases outside the gene matches. The V gene's germline CDR1 is MDHEN and CDR2 SYDVKM. This CDR3 is 19 amino acids long. CDR3 DNA: TGTGCCAGCAGTTACCTCGCCGGGACAGGGGTAAATAGCAATCAGCCCCAGCATTTT. Its translation: CASSYLAGTGVNSNQPQHF.

The rearrangement links TRBV19 to TRBJ2-5; 13 bases line up with TRBD2. The CDR3 has 17 residues. Unmatched junction bases numbered 11, after V lost 8 bases and J lost 2 bases. CDR1 is LNHDA, CDR2 SQIVND, per germline (reference sequence). CDR3 sequence reads: CASGGGPGLAGQETQYF. The CDR3 region has the DNA TGTGCCAGTGGAGGAGGTCCGGGACTAGCGGGACAAGAGACCCAGTACTTC.

This chain connects TRBV27 to TRBJ2-3; 7 nucleotides agree with TRBD1. This CDR3 has 15 amino acids. The ends lost 3 bases at V and 3 bases at J; junction bases unmatched: 6. Germline V lookup: CDR1 MNHEY, CDR2 SMNVEV (reference sequence). CDR3 nucleotides: TGTGCCAGCAGTTTCAACAGGGGCGGAACAGATACGCAGTATTTT. It yields the protein CASSFNRGGTDTQYF.

This clone was seen a single time. The gene calls are TRBV19 and TRBJ2-7; TRBD2 matches 10 bases. V gave up 5 bases and J gave up 5 bases; unmatched junction bases: 12. This CDR3 has 16 amino acids. Germline assignment: CDR1 LNHDA and CDR2 SQIVND (reference sequence). CDR3 bases: TGTGCCAGTAGTGCGAGTGGGACTAGCGTAGGGCACGAGCAGTACTTC. It translates to CASSASGTSVGHEQYF.

The gene calls are TRBV27 and TRBJ2-5; D remains ambiguous. CDR1 and CDR2 (germline): MNHEY, SMNVEV (reference sequence). V was clipped by 6 bases and J by 1 base, with 12 bases between them. There are 14 residues in the CDR3. This chain's CDR3 is CASSRGRFQETQYF. CDR3 in DNA: TGTGCCAGCAGCCGCGGACGTTTCCAAGAGACCCAGTACTTC.

This sequence joins TRBV30 and TRBJ1-2; D is undetermined. Looked up from germline, CDR1 is GTSNPN and CDR2 is SVGIG (reference sequence). The CDR3 loop spans 11 amino acids. With 0 bases removed from V and 8 bases from J, the gap between germline ends came to 7 bases. In nucleotides, the CDR3 is TGTGCCTGGAGTGTACTGGGGGGCTACACCTTC. Encoded protein: CAWSVLGGYTF. Variable domain in full (rest from reference TRBV30 and TRBJ1-2): SQTIHQWPATLVQPVGSPLSLECTVEGTSNPNLYWYRQAAGRGLQLLFYSVGIGQISSEVPQNLSASRPQDRQFILSSKKLLLSDSGFYLCAWSVLGGYTFGSGTRLTVV.

Only one count was recorded for this clone. This chain uses TRBV3-1 (or the pseudogene TRBV3-2) with TRBJ1-3, with D possibly being TRBD1 (5 bases). The germline CDR1 and CDR2 sequences are LGHDT and YNNKEL (reference sequence). Trimming took 0 bases from V and 4 from J, leaving 10 bases between them. CDR3 length: 15 amino acids. The CDR3 loop is CASSQDRVRGNTIYF. CDR3 DNA sequence: TGTGCCAGCAGCCAAGACAGGGTGCGAGGAAACACCATATATTTT.

The V and J genes are TRBV3-1 (or the pseudogene TRBV3-2) and TRBJ2-7, with D perhaps TRBD2 (6 bases). This CDR3 is built from 14 residues. Germline lookup yields CDR1 LGHDT and CDR2 YNNKEL (reference sequence). V gave up 0 bases and J gave up 3 bases, with 9 bases separating them. CDR3 sequence: CASSQDGGFYEQYF. The CDR3, as DNA: TGTGCCAGCAGCCAAGATGGAGGGTTCTACGAGCAGTACTTC.

CDR3 in amino acids: CASSVTRDTDYGYTF. In nucleotides, the CDR3 is TGTGCCAGCAGCGTTACCCGGGACACCGACTATGGCTACACCTTC. The V and J genes are TRBV9 and TRBJ1-2; perhaps TRBD1 as D (6 bases). The germline V gene encodes CDR1 SGDLS and CDR2 YYNGEE. CDR3 length equals 15 residues. Trimming took off 2 bases at V and 3 bases at J, with 14 bases between the two ends.

The chain employs TRBV10-1 and TRBJ2-1; 8 bases are a match to TRBD2. V trimming: 10 bases; J trimming: 2 bases; junction bases outside the gene matches: 10. Germline loops: CDR1 WNHNN, CDR2 SYGVQD (reference sequence). This CDR3 has 15 residues. The CDR3 DNA reads TGCGCCACCTGGAAAGCGGGAGCGCCCTACAATGAGCAGTTCTTC. Translated: CATWKAGAPYNEQFF.

The chain carries TRBV5-4 and TRBJ2-2; 9 nucleotides agree with TRBD2. The germline gives CDR1 SGHNT, CDR2 YYREEE (reference sequence). CDR3 length: 16 residues. J lost 4 bases, V lost 5 bases, and 9 bases had no gene match. CDR3 in amino acids: CASSSRTSAFTGELFF. CDR3 nucleotides: TGTGCCAGCAGTTCTAGGACTAGCGCGTTCACCGGGGAGCTGTTTTTT.

This clone has just one count. The CDR3 DNA follows: TGTGCCAGCAGCTTAGTCGGCACTGGAAACACCATATATTTT. Encoded protein: CASSLVGTGNTIYF. The chain uses TRBV7-2 and TRBJ1-3, with no clear D. This CDR3 has 14 amino acids. Between the trimmed V and J ends, which lost 1 base and 2 bases, there was a span of 6 bases. Per germline, CDR1 SGHTA and CDR2 FQGNSA.

The chain uses TRBV30 and TRBJ1-2, with D possibly matching TRBD1 (5 bases). The CDR3 extends over 14 amino acids. Germline V lookup: CDR1 GTSNPN, CDR2 SVGIG (reference sequence). Trimming took off 0 bases at V and 9 bases at J, with 17 bases between the two ends. As DNA, the CDR3 is TGTGCCTGGAGTGTCGGGCAGGGTGAAGGGAGCTACACCTTC. This codes for CAWSVGQGEGSYTF.

This clone turned up a few times. The rearrangement links TRBV27 to TRBJ1-1; D unclear. Germline V gives CDR1 MNHEY, CDR2 SMNVEV (reference sequence). V gave up 7 bases and J gave up 5 bases, with 11 bases separating them. The CDR3 length is 12 residues. This CDR3 reads CASMSVGTEAFF. DNA for the CDR3: TGTGCCAGCATGAGTGTAGGGACTGAAGCTTTCTTT.

The chain combines TRBV13 with TRBJ1-2; D unresolved. Germline V gene sequence: CDR1 PRHDT, CDR2 FYEKMQ (reference sequence). The CDR3 has 14 amino acids. Trimming removed 1 base at V and 0 bases at J, with 6 bases between. CDR3 loop: CASSLERTNYGYTF. CDR3 DNA sequence: TGTGCCAGCAGCTTAGAAAGGACTAACTATGGCTACACCTTC.

CDR3 region: CASGRAPGRTEAFF. Written as DNA, the CDR3 is TGTGCTAGTGGGCGGGCCCCGGGGAGGACTGAAGCTTTCTTT. V usage is TRBV12-5 and J usage is TRBJ1-1; D not resolved. The ends were cut back, 6 bases at V and 5 bases at J, with 16 bases in the middle. CDR1 and CDR2 from the germline V gene are LGHNT and FRNRAP. The CDR3 runs to 14 residues.

The J gene is TRBJ1-6, the V gene TRBV5-5, with unresolved D. This CDR3 region has 17 residues. With 0 bases removed from V and 14 bases from J, the gap between germline ends came to 24 bases. CDR1 is SGHKS and CDR2 is YYEKEE in the germline V gene (reference sequence). The chain's CDR3 is CASSLVLAAPDARTLHF. In nucleotides, the CDR3 is TGTGCCAGCAGCTTGGTCTTGGCAGCCCCAGATGCACGGACCCTCCACTTT.

This clone occurred a few times. The rearrangement uses TRBV5-4 and TRBJ2-2; D possibly corresponds to TRBD2 (5 bases). V was trimmed by 2 bases and J by 4 bases, leaving 12 bases between them. The CDR3 has 15 residues. The V gene's germline CDR1 is SGHNT and CDR2 YYREEE (reference sequence). CDR3 bases: TGTGCCAGCAGCTTTACCACGGCGGGCACCGGGGAGCTGTTTTTT. It yields the protein CASSFTTAGTGELFF.

The chain recombines TRBV12-5 with TRBJ1-4, with TRBD1 as a possible D gene (5 bases). Germline V gene sequence: CDR1 LGHNT, CDR2 FRNRAP. The ends were cut back, 3 bases at V and 9 bases at J, with 14 bases in the middle. The CDR3 runs 14 residues. The CDR3 coding sequence is TGTGCTAGTGGTTTAAACACCGGGACCAAAAAACTGTTTTTT. Protein product: CASGLNTGTKKLFF.

The rearrangement joins TRBV2 to TRBJ2-1; 13 bases match TRBD2. CDR3 length equals 15 residues. The germline V gene has CDR1 SNHLY and CDR2 FYNNEI. Trimming at V came to 6 bases and at J to 7 bases, leaving 6 bases not matched to a gene. The CDR3 DNA reads TGTGCCAGCAGCCCGACGGGACTAGCGGGGAATGAGCAGTTCTTC. Its translation: CASSPTGLAGNEQFF.

The J gene is TRBJ2-1, the V gene TRBV4-1; 11 bases fit TRBD2. The CDR3 extends over 16 amino acids. Trimming took 2 bases from V and 4 from J; bases not matched to a gene: 4. Per the germline V gene, CDR1 is MGHRA and CDR2 is YSYEKL. CDR3 DNA: TGCGCCAGCAGCCAACTGGGACTAGCGGATTACAATGAGCAGTTCTTC. Its translation is CASSQLGLADYNEQFF.

CDR3 nucleotides: TGTGCCAGCTCGTTCACCTGGGGCTCTGGAAACACCATATATTTT. This sequence encodes CASSFTWGSGNTIYF. The genes are TRBV18 and TRBJ1-3, with unresolved D. With 6 bases removed from V and 0 bases from J, the gap between germline ends came to 12 bases. This CDR3 is built from 15 residues. Germline V CDR1 and CDR2: KGHSH, LQKENI.

This sequence joins TRBV18 and TRBJ2-7; D ambiguous. The V and J ends lost 0 bases and 2 bases respectively, with 8 bases between them. From germline, CDR1 is KGHSH and CDR2 LQKENI. This CDR3 contains 14 residues. The CDR3 here is CASSPPVAAYEQYF. In nucleotides, the CDR3 is TGTGCCAGCTCACCACCGGTTGCAGCCTACGAGCAGTACTTC. Full variable domain (outside the CDR3, taken from reference TRBV18 and TRBJ2-7): NAGVMQNPRHLVRRRGQEARLRCSPMKGHSHVYWYRQLPEEGLKFMVYLQKENIIDESGMPKERFSAEFPKEGPSILRIQQVVRGDSAAYFCASSPPVAAYEQYFGPGTRLTVT.

This rearrangement joins TRBV29-1 to TRBJ2-1; weak D call: TRBD1 (6 bases). Looked up from germline, CDR1 is SQVTM and CDR2 is ANQGSEA. Trimming shortened V by 6 bases and J by 9 bases, and 15 bases separated the two germline ends. The CDR3 runs 12 residues. Here the CDR3 reads CSVPSARGEQFF. The CDR3 DNA is TGCAGCGTGCCGAGCGCCAGGGGTGAGCAGTTCTTC.

V usage is TRBV18 and J usage is TRBJ1-5; 7 nucleotides agree with TRBD1. Per germline, CDR1 KGHSH and CDR2 LQKENI. This CDR3 has 13 amino acids. V was clipped by 6 bases and J by 4 bases; unmatched bases: 3. CDR3 amino acids: CASSRQGNQPQHF. In DNA, the CDR3 is TGTGCCAGCTCGCGACAGGGTAATCAGCCCCAGCATTTT.

This chain joins TRBV5-1 and TRBJ1-6; a weak D match, TRBD1 (5 bases). Looked up from germline, CDR1 is SGHRS and CDR2 is YFSETQ. V gave up 0 bases and J gave up 6 bases, with 13 bases separating them. The CDR3 is 16 amino acids. CDR3 amino acids: CASSLAAGVLNSPLHF. DNA of the CDR3: TGCGCCAGCAGCTTGGCCGCGGGGGTTCTTAATTCACCCCTCCACTTT.

The J gene is TRBJ1-5, the V gene TRBV19; D is uncertain. Looked up from germline, CDR1 is LNHDA and CDR2 is SQIVND (reference sequence). Between the trimmed V and J ends, which lost 1 base and 2 bases, there was a span of 9 bases. This CDR3 comprises 15 residues. CDR3 amino acids: CASSIAGRGNQPQHF. CDR3 nucleotides: TGTGCCAGTAGTATAGCCGGACGGGGCAATCAGCCCCAGCATTTT.

The J gene is TRBJ1-1, the V gene TRBV5-5; TRBD1 is a possible D gene (5 bases). V was cut by 4 bases and J by 4 bases, with 11 bases left in between. The CDR3 has 13 amino acids. From germline, CDR1 is SGHKS and CDR2 YYEKEE (reference sequence). The CDR3 loop reads CASSLRVGTEAFF. The CDR3 nucleotides are TGTGCCAGCAGCCTCAGGGTTGGCACTGAAGCTTTCTTT.